A single sample gave rise to the 20 T cell receptor beta chains below, sequenced in a study of OX40 agonist ivuxolimab in advanced cancers. Clones were sequenced by immunoSEQ multiplex PCR, and TCRdb holds only the in-frame ones, with some missing. The sample has about 52,000 clones, about 85% seen once. The material sequenced was CD4+ or CD8+ T cells sorted from blood, taken in a trial of the OX40 agonist ivuxolimab. The origin of the receptors is an adult with an advanced solid tumor such as melanoma, head and neck, liver or kidney cancer.

The gene calls are TRBV6-1 and TRBJ2-5, with a weak D call TRBD1 (5 bases). Germline lookup yields CDR1 MNHNS and CDR2 SASEGT. The CDR3 extends over 16 amino acids. Trimming pared 2 bases from V and 2 bases from J, leaving 15 bases between. The CDR3 protein is CASSETPLRGQETQYF. The CDR3 nucleotides read TGTGCCAGCAGTGAAACCCCACTTAGGGGTCAAGAGACCCAGTACTTC.

V is TRBV7-9 and J is TRBJ2-3; D unclear. Deletions cut 2 bases from V and 3 bases from J, with 15 bases between. The CDR3 runs to 16 residues. Per germline, CDR1 SEHNR and CDR2 FQNEAQ (reference sequence). Written as DNA, the CDR3 is TGTGCCAGCAGCTTACGTGTCTTAAAGAGGACAGATACGCAGTATTTT. Its protein is CASSLRVLKRTDTQYF.

This chain uses TRBV12-5 with TRBJ1-1; tentative D call: TRBD1 (5 bases). Trimming stripped 5 bases from V and 4 bases from J, with 11 bases between. This CDR3 is built from 13 residues. Germline V gene lookup returns CDR1 LGHNT and CDR2 FRNRAP. The CDR3: CASGIGTGTEAFF. In DNA, the CDR3 is TGTGCTAGTGGTATCGGGACGGGCACTGAAGCTTTCTTT.

Comments on this clone: One end of the junction does not line up with germline, which may come from a read error. The chain employs TRBV7-3 and TRBJ2-7; TRBD1 is a possible D gene (6 bases). This CDR3 spans 15 amino acids. Germline CDR1 reads SGHTA; CDR2 reads FQGTGA. CDR3 loop: CASSQSRQGTYEQYF. The CDR3, as DNA: TGCGCCAGCAGCCAAAGTCGTCAGGGGACCTACGAGCAGTACTTC.

Only one count was recorded for this clone. This rearrangement joins TRBV13 to TRBJ1-3; no clear D gene. The V end lost 3 bases, the J end lost 0 bases, and 9 bases lay between the germline ends. The CDR3 is 15 residues long. Germline CDR1 reads PRHDT; CDR2 reads FYEKMQ (reference sequence). CDR3 loop: CASSFFSGSGNTIYF. The CDR3 DNA follows: TGTGCCAGCAGCTTCTTTTCGGGCTCTGGAAACACCATATATTTT.

Turning to this clone: A junction end diverges from the germline sequence, so it may reflect a read error. For the CDR3, the DNA is TGCAGCGTAGAAGCAGCAGGGCTTCACTATGGCTACACCTTC. Amino acid sequence: CSVEAAGLHYGYTF. The rearrangement uses TRBV29-1 and TRBJ1-2; TRBD1 might be the D (5 bases). Germline V lookup: CDR1 SQVTM, CDR2 ANQGSEA. There are 14 residues in the CDR3.

The rearrangement links TRBV19 to TRBJ1-2; D is perhaps TRBD1 (6 bases). V was pared by 7 bases and J by 1 base, with 16 bases between. Germline values: CDR1 LNHDA, CDR2 SQIVND (reference sequence). There are 15 residues in the CDR3. The chain's CDR3 is CASTGIGGHNYGYTF. CDR3 DNA: TGTGCCAGTACTGGAATCGGGGGACATAACTATGGCTACACCTTC.

The chain links TRBV27 to TRBJ2-7; 12 bases map to TRBD1. The V and J ends lost 5 bases and 7 bases, in that order; junction bases with no gene match: 9. The germline gives CDR1 MNHEY, CDR2 SMNVEV (reference sequence). The CDR3 extends over 15 amino acids. The CDR3 spells CASSEGTGGSREQYF. DNA of the CDR3: TGTGCCAGCAGTGAAGGGACAGGGGGCTCTCGGGAGCAGTACTTC.

In this sample, this clone turned up once. This rearrangement joins TRBV7-9 to TRBJ1-4, with D perhaps matching TRBD1 (6 bases). The V end was cut by 6 bases, the J end by 6 bases, with 26 bases between. The CDR3 has 18 residues. The germline CDR1 and CDR2 sequences are SEHNR and FQNEAQ (reference sequence). The CDR3 reads CASRTPTGSKEGDEKLFF. DNA for the CDR3: TGTGCCAGCAGGACACCGACAGGTTCCAAAGAGGGGGATGAAAAACTGTTTTTT.

This chain connects TRBV5-6 to TRBJ2-7, with D perhaps assigned TRBD1 or TRBD2 (6 bases each). CDR3 length: 15 residues. CDR1 SGHDT and CDR2 YYEEEE come from the germline V gene. The V gene lost 4 bases and the J gene lost 1 base, with 15 bases spanning the gap. The CDR3 DNA follows: TGTGCCAGCAGCGGGGCGGGACATTTTTCCTACGAGCAGTACTTC. This translates into CASSGAGHFSYEQYF.

J is TRBJ2-2 and V is TRBV30; possible D gene TRBD1, 7 bases. The CDR3 loop spans 14 amino acids. Germline V gene lookup returns CDR1 GTSNPN and CDR2 SVGIG (reference sequence). V lost 4 bases to trimming and J lost 5 bases, with 14 bases between them. CDR3 sequence: CAWNEGAGTGELFF. CDR3 coding DNA: TGTGCCTGGAATGAGGGGGCGGGAACCGGGGAGCTGTTTTTT.

V usage is TRBV6-6 and J usage is TRBJ2-1, with D unclear. The CDR3 is 11 amino acids. The germline CDR1 and CDR2 sequences are MNHNY and SVGAGI (reference sequence). V lost 3 bases to trimming and J lost 12 bases, with 9 bases between them. As DNA, the CDR3 is TGTGCCAGCAGTTATAGTGACGTGCAGTTCTTC. This gives the protein CASSYSDVQFF.

The chain is built from TRBV19 and TRBJ1-6, with a weak D call TRBD1 (6 bases). The V gene's germline CDR1 is LNHDA and CDR2 SQIVND (reference sequence). The CDR3 length is 14 residues. With 2 bases removed from V and 9 bases from J, the gap between germline ends came to 11 bases. The CDR3 here is CASSIKGEASPLHF. For the CDR3, the DNA is TGTGCCAGTAGTATAAAGGGGGAGGCTTCACCCCTCCACTTT.

The V and J genes are TRBV7-6 and TRBJ2-3; 9 bases align to TRBD2. The V gene's germline CDR1 is SGHVS and CDR2 FNYEAQ. The CDR3 length is 15 residues. V lost 5 bases, J lost 2 bases, and 5 bases stayed unmatched. The CDR3 DNA is TGTGCCAGCAGCATGACTAGCGGATTCACAGATACGCAGTATTTT. This encodes CASSMTSGFTDTQYF.

This clone was recorded a few times. J is TRBJ1-1 and V is TRBV5-6, with a possible D match to TRBD1 (5 bases). Looked up from germline, CDR1 is SGHDT and CDR2 is YYEEEE. Trimming cost V 5 bases and J 3 bases, with 17 bases left between them. The CDR3 totals 15 residues. CDR3 amino acids: CASRAGGSLYTEAFF. The CDR3 nucleotides read TGTGCCAGCAGGGCTGGGGGGAGTCTGTACACTGAAGCTTTCTTT.

This chain links TRBV6-5 with TRBJ2-3; the D gene could be TRBD1 or TRBD2 (5 bases each). The CDR3 totals 13 residues. V was pared by 8 bases and J by 0 bases, with 9 bases between. Germline V CDR1 and CDR2: MNHEY, SVGAGI. The CDR3 nucleotides read TGTGCCAGCGCCCGGGGCAGCACAGATACGCAGTATTTT. Encoded protein: CASARGSTDTQYF.

V and J are TRBV4-3 and TRBJ1-2, with D possibly being TRBD1 (5 bases). CDR1 is LGHNA and CDR2 is YSLEER in the germline V gene. CDR3 length: 14 amino acids. Trimming removed 1 base from V and 3 bases from J, with 9 bases in between. The chain's CDR3 is CASSQGGADYGYTF. CDR3 sequence (DNA): TGCGCCAGCAGCCAAGGGGGCGCAGACTATGGCTACACCTTC.

V gene TRBV4-1 combines with J gene TRBJ2-1; no definite D call. V lost 4 bases and J lost 5, with 6 bases in between. CDR3 size: 12 residues. Germline V gives CDR1 MGHRA, CDR2 YSYEKL. DNA for the CDR3: TGCGCCAGCAGCCCCGCGCACAATGAGCAGTTCTTC. Protein: CASSPAHNEQFF.

The chain is built from TRBV30 and TRBJ2-7; perhaps D is TRBD1 or TRBD2 (5 bases each). This CDR3 comprises 13 residues. The V end was cut by 2 bases, the J end by 2 bases, with 10 bases between. Germline V lookup: CDR1 GTSNPN, CDR2 SVGIG (reference sequence). CDR3 protein: CAWSWDGTYEQYF. The CDR3 DNA follows: TGTGCCTGGAGTTGGGACGGTACCTACGAGCAGTACTTC.

The V gene is TRBV7-9, the J gene TRBJ2-7, with TRBD1 matching over 10 bases. The CDR3 runs to 14 residues. Germline values: CDR1 SEHNR, CDR2 FQNEAQ (reference sequence). V was clipped by 5 bases and J by 3 bases; unmatched bases: 4. The CDR3 loop reads CASSADRGLYEQYF. CDR3 DNA sequence: TGTGCCAGCAGCGCAGACAGGGGGCTCTACGAGCAGTACTTC.